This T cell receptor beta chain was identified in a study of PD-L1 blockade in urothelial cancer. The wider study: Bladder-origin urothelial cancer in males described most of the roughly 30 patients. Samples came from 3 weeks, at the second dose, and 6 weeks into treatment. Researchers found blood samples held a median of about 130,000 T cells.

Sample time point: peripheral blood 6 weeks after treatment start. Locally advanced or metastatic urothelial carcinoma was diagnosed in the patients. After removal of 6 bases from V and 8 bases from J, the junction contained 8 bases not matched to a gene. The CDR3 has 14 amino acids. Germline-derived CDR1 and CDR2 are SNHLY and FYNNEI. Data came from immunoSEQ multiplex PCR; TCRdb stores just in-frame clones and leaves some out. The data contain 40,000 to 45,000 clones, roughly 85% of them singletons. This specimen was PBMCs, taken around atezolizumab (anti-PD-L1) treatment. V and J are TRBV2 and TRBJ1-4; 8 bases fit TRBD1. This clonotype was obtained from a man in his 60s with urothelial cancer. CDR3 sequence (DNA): TGTGCCAGCAGGATAGACAGGGGTGACGAAAAACTGTTTTTT. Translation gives CASRIDRGDEKLFF.